This T cell receptor (beta chain) was identified during a study of shared clonotypes between healthy human individuals. Study results and caveats: The study found lower generation probabilities in non-shared clonotypes than in those shared by all four donors. Only blood was sampled, and tissue TCR repertoires likely differ from blood ones. Sharing across four donors was seen in 4% to 6.5% of naive CD4 clonotypes.

Of note for this clone: Its antigen is currently unknown. Other DNA variants within this sample encode the same CDR3.

Naive CD8 cells lacked CD45RO, underwent positive selection for CCR7 and left out terminally differentiated effector memory CD45RA+ cells. The CDR3 loop spans 15 amino acids. Germline loops: CDR1 SGDLS, CDR2 YYNGEE. V lost 2 bases to trimming and J lost 1 base; unmatched junction nucleotides: 3. The assay was carried out at the deep level. Profiling relied on immunoSEQ multiplex PCR, and the TCRdb table lists in-frame clones only, not all of them. This table has around 2,000,000 clones, approximately 95% appearing once. The V and J genes are TRBV9 and TRBJ1-1; 9 bases are a match to TRBD1. The material sequenced was naive CD8+ T cells sorted from blood. The receptor's source is a man between 18 and 29 years old in good health. The CDR3 DNA reads TGTGCCAGCAGCGTGGGGGGACAGGGGAACACTGAAGCTTTCTTT. This translates into CASSVGGQGNTEAFF.